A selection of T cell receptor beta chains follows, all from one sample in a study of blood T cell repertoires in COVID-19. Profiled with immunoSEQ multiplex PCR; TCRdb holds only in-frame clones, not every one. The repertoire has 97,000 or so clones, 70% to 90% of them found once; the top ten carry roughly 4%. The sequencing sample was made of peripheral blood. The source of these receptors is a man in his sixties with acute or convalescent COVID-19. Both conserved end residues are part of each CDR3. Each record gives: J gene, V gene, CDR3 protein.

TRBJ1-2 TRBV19 CASSVSSGYGYTF
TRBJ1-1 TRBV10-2 CASSSGWAVISEAFF
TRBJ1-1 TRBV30 CAWSYIRDTEAFF
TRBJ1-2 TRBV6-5 CASSMDRDLGYTF
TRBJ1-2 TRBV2 CASSVSGLGGYTF
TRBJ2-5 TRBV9 CASSVASGTGNQETQYF
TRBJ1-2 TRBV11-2 CASIPQQVGGYTF
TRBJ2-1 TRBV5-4 CASSWTSGSVNEQFF
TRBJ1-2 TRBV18 CASSPRASITGFDGYTF
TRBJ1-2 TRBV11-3 CASSLDRFGGYTF
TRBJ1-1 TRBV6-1 CASSELAAEANTEAFF
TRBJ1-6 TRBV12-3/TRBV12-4 CASSLGSPSPLHF
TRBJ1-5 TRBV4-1 CASSPGQTSYQPQHF
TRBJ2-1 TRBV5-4 CASSLPQRGTYNEQFF
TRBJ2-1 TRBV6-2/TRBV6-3 CASSPDGGRGYLAGAYNEQFF
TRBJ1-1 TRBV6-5 CASSYQGAITEAFF
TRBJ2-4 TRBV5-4 CASSPGQGSIQYF
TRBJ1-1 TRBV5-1 CASSWGQTNTEAFF
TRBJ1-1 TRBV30 CAWSKLRHGAFF
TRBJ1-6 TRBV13 CASSLDVTPPYNSPLHF